These 26 T cell receptor beta chains originate from one sample sequenced in a study of post-analysis software for immune sequencing data. TCR beta libraries were prepared from cDNA with unique molecular identifiers. TCRdb re-called the PCR reads through MiXCR, storing one row per CDR3 protein. The data hold around 500,000 distinct CDR3 sequences, with around 36% observed a single time. Their recognized antigens are unknown. Study findings and constraints: Four or five TRBV segments were more frequent in patients than controls; TRBV5-6, TRBV5-1 and TRBV20-1 belonged to this group.

Sequenced sample: blood. The receptors stem from a girl younger than 18 with multiple sclerosis.

This chain connects TRBV5-1 to TRBJ1-6; perhaps TRBD1 as D (6 bases). The length of the CDR3 is 14 residues. V shed 1 base and J shed 8 bases, with 10 bases lying between them. The V gene's germline CDR1 is SGHRS and CDR2 YFSETQ. CDR3 nucleotides: TGCGCCAGCAGCTTGCAGGGGAGGGATTCACCCCTCCACTTT. Encoded protein: CASSLQGRDSPLHF.

This clonotype was counted between two and nine times. The chain links TRBV7-2 to TRBJ2-7; D perhaps matches TRBD1 (6 bases). The CDR3 contains 14 residues. V was clipped by 1 base and J by 3 bases, with 10 bases between them. The germline V gene has CDR1 SGHTA and CDR2 FQGNSA. As DNA, the CDR3 is TGTGCCAGCAGCTTAGTGTGCAGGGGCTACGAGCAGTACTTC. It is translated as CASSLVCRGYEQYF.

This chain links TRBV6-6 with TRBJ2-7, with TRBD1 as a possible D gene (5 bases). The CDR3 is 13 amino acids. V shed 0 bases and J shed 6 bases, with 9 bases lying between them. CDR1 is MNHNY, CDR2 SVGAGI, per germline (reference sequence). The chain's CDR3 is CASSYSRVSEQYF. In DNA form, the CDR3 reads TGTGCCAGCAGTTACTCCAGGGTAAGCGAGCAGTACTTC.

There are a few counts of this clonotype. V is TRBV20-1 and J is TRBJ2-1, with D tentatively TRBD2 (7 bases). V shed 6 bases and J shed 0 bases, with 21 bases lying between them. CDR3 length: 17 residues. The germline V gene has CDR1 DFQATT and CDR2 SNEGSKA (reference sequence). The CDR3 is CSAEGGWRGSSYNEQFF. The CDR3 region has the DNA TGCAGTGCAGAAGGGGGATGGCGGGGGAGCTCCTACAATGAGCAGTTCTTC.

In its sample, this clonotype was seen a few times. The rearrangement uses TRBV5-5 and TRBJ2-3, with TRBD1 matching 10 bases. After removal of 4 bases from V and 4 bases from J, the junction contained 15 bases not matched to a gene. Germline loops: CDR1 SGHKS, CDR2 YYEKEE (reference sequence). This CDR3 comprises 18 residues. CDR3 DNA: TGTGCCAGCAGCCACGACAGGGGGCCGGGGGCGGCTGCAGATACGCAGTATTTT. Protein: CASSHDRGPGAAADTQYF.

V is TRBV6-2 or TRBV6-3 and J is TRBJ2-5; maybe TRBD2 (6 bases). Trimming removed 7 bases from V and 2 bases from J, with 14 bases in between. Germline V gene sequence: CDR1 MNHEY, CDR2 SVGEGT. CDR3 length equals 14 residues. CDR3 DNA: TGTGCCAGCAACCGGGGGACCGAACAAGAGACCCAGTACTTC. It codes for CASNRGTEQETQYF.

The gene calls are TRBV9 and TRBJ2-5, with D hard to call. The CDR3 covers 15 residues. Germline V lookup: CDR1 SGDLS, CDR2 YYNGEE. Trimming took 3 bases from V and 4 from J, leaving 16 bases between them. The CDR3 is CASSASSAVSETQYF. In DNA, the CDR3 is TGTGCCAGCAGCGCCTCCTCGGCGGTTTCAGAGACCCAGTACTTC.

As for this clonotype: A much bigger clone sits one base away, suggesting this may be a read error. The chain recombines TRBV29-1 with TRBJ2-3; TRBD2 might be the D (7 bases). The CDR3 extends over 15 amino acids. Trimming shortened V by 6 bases and J by 3 bases, and 19 bases separated the two germline ends. The germline V gene has CDR1 SQVTM and CDR2 ANQGSEA. The CDR3 spells CSVFAGRGATDTQYF. CDR3 in DNA: TGCAGCGTATTTGCGGGACGGGGGGCGACAGATACGCAGTATTTT.

The chain has TRBV5-1 and TRBJ2-6; possibly TRBD2 for D (6 bases). The CDR3 runs 16 residues. Looked up from germline, CDR1 is SGHRS and CDR2 is YFSETQ. V dropped 4 bases and J dropped 4 bases, with 15 bases sitting between them. CDR3 sequence (DNA): TGCGCCAGCAGCCTAGGTGCGGGGACCGGGGCCAACGTCCTGACTTTC. Translating gives CASSLGAGTGANVLTF. The variable domain in full, completed from reference TRBV5-1 and TRBJ2-6, reads KAGVTQTPRYLIKTRGQQVTLSCSPISGHRSVSWYQQTPGQGLQFLFEYFSETQRNKGNFPGRFSGRQFSNSRSEMNVSTLELGDSALYLCASSLGAGTGANVLTFGAGSRLTVL.

The rearrangement uses TRBV12-3 or TRBV12-4 and TRBJ1-5; tentatively, D is TRBD1 (5 bases). This CDR3 has 14 amino acids. V shed 1 base and J shed 5 bases, with 9 bases lying between them. DNA of the CDR3: TGTGCCAGCAGTTTAGGTAGGGGATATCAGCCCCAGCATTTT. This codes for CASSLGRGYQPQHF.

The V and J genes are TRBV20-1 and TRBJ1-2, with D unclear. The CDR3 totals 12 residues. Germline CDR1 is DFQATT and CDR2 is SNEGSKA (reference sequence). The germline V and J ends were trimmed by 0 bases and 2 bases, with 4 bases remaining between them. The CDR3 protein is CSAREGNYGYTF. The CDR3, as DNA: TGCAGTGCTAGAGAGGGGAACTATGGCTACACCTTC.

This chain connects TRBV20-1 to TRBJ2-6, with D unresolved. From germline, CDR1 is DFQATT and CDR2 SNEGSKA (reference sequence). CDR3 length: 12 residues. Trimming took off 5 bases at V and 1 base at J, with 3 bases between the two ends. This chain's CDR3 is CSAVSGANVLTF. As DNA, the CDR3 is TGCAGTGCTGTGTCTGGGGCCAACGTCCTGACTTTC.

This clonotype occurred a few times. The V call is TRBV5-1, the J call TRBJ2-3; D is unresolved. Germline-derived CDR1 and CDR2 are SGHRS and YFSETQ. Trimming cost V 2 bases and J 3 bases, with 10 bases left between them. The CDR3 is 14 amino acids. The CDR3 region is CASSFRALTDTQYF. For the CDR3, the DNA is TGCGCCAGCAGCTTTCGCGCCTTAACAGATACGCAGTATTTT. The full variable domain, in which reference TRBV5-1 and TRBJ2-3 provide the parts outside the CDR3, is KAGVTQTPRYLIKTRGQQVTLSCSPISGHRSVSWYQQTPGQGLQFLFEYFSETQRNKGNFPGRFSGRQFSNSRSEMNVSTLELGDSALYLCASSFRALTDTQYFGPGTRLTVL.

For this clonotype: A read error may explain this, as a much larger clone is one base away. The rearrangement links TRBV10-3 to TRBJ2-5; possible D gene TRBD2, 7 bases. CDR1 is ENHRY and CDR2 is SYGVKD in the germline V gene. The CDR3 consists of 16 residues. The CDR3 DNA reads as TGTGCCCTCAGTGATGGCAGGGGAGGGTCTTCGAAGACCCAGTACTTC. Protein: CALSDGRGGSSKTQYF.

Only a few counts were recorded for this clonotype. The CDR3 DNA is TGCAGTGCTAGTCGACGGACGGGGCGTTCCACAGATACGCAGTATTTT. It specifies CSASRRTGRSTDTQYF. The V call is TRBV20-1, the J call TRBJ2-3, with D perhaps given as TRBD1 or TRBD2 (5 bases each). The germline gives CDR1 DFQATT, CDR2 SNEGSKA (reference sequence). The V and J ends lost 3 bases and 2 bases respectively, with 18 bases between them. The CDR3 loop spans 16 amino acids.

This rearrangement joins TRBV20-1 to TRBJ1-4, with 8 bases aligning to TRBD1. Germline CDR1 is DFQATT and CDR2 is SNEGSKA (reference sequence). With 2 bases clipped from V and 3 bases from J, the junction kept 11 bases outside the gene matches. This CDR3 is built from 17 residues. The DNA for the CDR3 is TGCAGTGCTAGAAAGGGGCAGGGGGCCCCTTCTAATGAAAAACTGTTTTTT. Its translation: CSARKGQGAPSNEKLFF.

This chain links TRBV10-3 with TRBJ2-1; 9 bases agree with TRBD2. The CDR3 spans 17 residues. Germline V lookup: CDR1 ENHRY, CDR2 SYGVKD. V was pared by 2 bases and J by 9 bases, with 14 bases of the junction left unmatched. CDR3 in amino acids: CAISEILTSGSGIEQFF. The CDR3 DNA reads as TGTGCCATCAGTGAGATCCTAACTAGCGGGTCCGGGATTGAGCAGTTCTTC.

The genes are TRBV18 and TRBJ2-7, with 10 bases that match TRBD1. The germline V gene has CDR1 KGHSH and CDR2 LQKENI. V was clipped by 4 bases and J by 6 bases; unmatched bases: 9. The CDR3 runs to 15 residues. This CDR3 reads CASSLHPGQGIEQYF. The CDR3 bases are TGTGCCAGCTCACTCCATCCGGGACAGGGGATCGAGCAGTACTTC.

The V and J genes are TRBV2 and TRBJ2-3, with 9 bases fitting TRBD1. Per germline, CDR1 SNHLY and CDR2 FYNNEI. V lost 6 bases to trimming and J lost 1 base; unmatched junction nucleotides: 2. The CDR3 length is 14 residues. The CDR3 region is CASRRDRGTDTQYF. DNA for the CDR3: TGTGCCAGCAGGCGGGACAGGGGCACAGATACGCAGTATTTT.

This clonotype was counted a few times. V gene TRBV7-2 combines with J gene TRBJ1-2, with D unresolved. Trimming left V 1 base short and J 6 bases short, with 15 bases between. In germline, CDR1 is SGHTA, CDR2 FQGNSA. There are 15 residues in the CDR3. CDR3 bases: TGTGCCAGCAGCTTAGACTCGACCCTGGGAGATGGCTACACCTTC. Translation: CASSLDSTLGDGYTF. Full variable domain (missing parts from reference TRBV7-2 and TRBJ1-2): GAGVSQSPSNKVTEKGKDVELRCDPISGHTALYWYRQSLGQGLEFLIYFQGNSAPDKSGLPSDRFSAERTGGSVSTLTIQRTQQEDSAVYLCASSLDSTLGDGYTFGSGTRLTVV.

The chain has TRBV20-1 and TRBJ2-1, with D tentatively TRBD1 (6 bases). V lost 5 bases and J lost 2, with 13 bases in between. Germline V lookup: CDR1 DFQATT, CDR2 SNEGSKA (reference sequence). The CDR3 length is 14 residues. CDR3 DNA sequence: TGCAGTGCTGGAGTCAGGGGTCCCTACAATGAGCAGTTCTTC. Residues: CSAGVRGPYNEQFF.

This clonotype has just a few counts. V gene TRBV20-1 combines with J gene TRBJ2-7; a possible D gene is TRBD2 (8 bases). Germline V gives CDR1 DFQATT, CDR2 SNEGSKA (reference sequence). The CDR3 loop spans 15 amino acids. V was clipped by 1 base and J by 0 bases, with 13 bases between them. CDR3 bases: TGCAGTGCTAGAGTAGCGGGGACAGCCTCCTACGAGCAGTACTTC. Translating it yields CSARVAGTASYEQYF.

The chain uses TRBV20-1 and TRBJ2-7, with a possible D match to TRBD1 (6 bases). Trimming removed 5 bases from V and 0 bases from J, with 14 bases in between. Germline CDR1 reads DFQATT; CDR2 reads SNEGSKA (reference sequence). The CDR3 runs 14 residues. Here the CDR3 reads CSADNRDNSYEQYF. CDR3 coding DNA: TGCAGTGCTGACAACCGGGACAACTCCTACGAGCAGTACTTC.

This clonotype was detected a few times. The rearrangement uses TRBV12-3 or TRBV12-4 and TRBJ2-3; D is ambiguous. The CDR3 is 14 amino acids. Trimming left V 4 bases short and J 0 bases short, with 8 bases between. The CDR3 sequence: CASSSRPSTDTQYF. The CDR3, as DNA: TGTGCCAGCAGTTCTAGGCCGAGCACAGATACGCAGTATTTT.

This clonotype has only a few counts. The gene calls are TRBV2 and TRBJ2-3; D gene ambiguous. This CDR3 region has 15 residues. CDR1 and CDR2 from the germline V gene are SNHLY and FYNNEI. The V end was cut by 7 bases, the J end by 6 bases, with 20 bases between. In nucleotides, the CDR3 is TGTGCCAGCAAAATAGGGAATCCCACAGCCGATACGCAGTATTTT. It encodes CASKIGNPTADTQYF.

Many counts were recorded for this clonotype. The chain couples TRBV24-1 to TRBJ2-1; 11 nucleotides agree with TRBD1. CDR3 length equals 16 residues. From germline, CDR1 is KGHDR and CDR2 SFDVKD. V lost 2 bases and J lost 6; bases outside the gene matches: 5. Here the CDR3 reads CATSDYTGTGGNEQFF. CDR3 in DNA: TGTGCCACCAGTGATTACACCGGGACAGGGGGCAATGAGCAGTTCTTC.